This T cell receptor beta chain originates from a study of T-cell reconstitution after alpha-beta-depleted transplantation in children. The TCRbeta library incorporated unique molecular identifiers. TCRdb re-analysed the PCR reads in MiXCR, keeping a single row per CDR3 protein. Of about a million distinct CDR3 sequences in the sample, about 30% were seen once. The table lists this clonotype with a few counts. Its matching antigen is unknown. The V gene's germline CDR1 is DFQATT and CDR2 SNEGSKA (reference sequence). V was cut by 5 bases and J by 8 bases, with 18 bases left in between. The CDR3 sequence is 14 residues long. General study points: Where alpha-beta T cells came from about two months after transplant was reportedly several hundred expanded graft clones. Among T cells one year after transplant, newly produced cells accounted for most counts and diversity. The high TCRbeta diversity at day 60 in some patients came from surviving recipient T cells and thymic progenitors.

The sequence came from a boy in the first two years of life who had a stem cell transplant for SCID, so the T cells may come from the graft donor. V usage is TRBV20-1 and J usage is TRBJ1-4; D not certain. The sequencing used PBMCs, mostly from graft donor cells, collected 360 days after TCRalphabeta/CD19-depleted stem cell transplant. CDR3 residues: CSAPLPSRGEKLFF. CDR3 nucleotides: TGCAGTGCTCCCCTCCCCAGTCGCGGGGAAAAACTGTTTTTT.